These T cell receptor beta chains were read from a single sample in a study of T-cell reconstitution after alpha-beta-depleted transplantation in children. TCRdb independently ran MiXCR on the PCR reads; one entry per CDR3 protein. The sample has around 490,000 distinct CDR3 sequences; more than 9.5% are singletons. Sample: PBMCs, mostly from graft donor cells, taken 180 days after TCRalphabeta/CD19-depleted stem cell transplant. The receptors stem from a female patient aged 2 to 10 who had a stem cell transplant for aplastic anemia, so the T cells may come from the graft donor. CDR3s include the opening cysteine and the closing phenylalanine or tryptophan.

TRBJ2-2 15 TRBV20-1 CSARPAGQAIGELFF
TRBJ2-7 13 TRBV12-3/TRBV12-4 CASSTGGTYEQYF
TRBJ2-1 14 TRBV20-1 CSATLWDPYNEQFF
TRBJ2-6 14 TRBV7-9 CASSLLATPGHLTF
TRBJ2-7 16 TRBV28 CASSSGTAHKTYEQYF
TRBJ2-2 16 TRBV7-6 CASSSSYGAVTGELFF
TRBJ2-3 15 TRBV6-5 CASSYRKGWQDTQYF
TRBJ2-5 15 TRBV7-8 CASSPRLRYQETQYF
TRBJ2-1 16 TRBV25-1 CASSVNQGQRHNEQFF
TRBJ2-1 13 TRBV7-2 CASSLVFGNEQFF
TRBJ1-1 15 TRBV7-2 CASSLTGRGSTEAFF
TRBJ1-1 13 TRBV12-3/TRBV12-4 CASSPQGLPEAFF
TRBJ1-1 14 TRBV7-2 CASSIPQGADEAFF
TRBJ2-1 14 TRBV19 CASSIGQSRNEQFF
TRBJ1-1 14 TRBV6-2/TRBV6-3 CASSYDGQNTEAFF